Presented here are 21 T cell receptor beta chains from one specimen sequenced in a study of T cell responses to AZD1222 COVID-19 vaccine. The table came from immunoSEQ multiplex PCR; TCRdb's copy has only in-frame clones and leaves some out. The sample lists 200,000 or so clones, 85% to 95% occurring once. Sequencing used peripheral blood, obtained on day 0 of AZD1222 vaccination. These receptors originate from an adult in good health.

The genes are TRBV7-9 and TRBJ2-5; the D gene could be TRBD1 or TRBD2 (6 bases each). Germline values: CDR1 SEHNR, CDR2 FQNEAQ (reference sequence). V lost 7 bases to trimming and J lost 5 bases, with 14 bases between them. The CDR3 contains 13 residues. The CDR3 region has the DNA TGTGCCAGCAACCGAGGGGGGTGGGAGACCCAGTACTTC. It codes for CASNRGGWETQYF.

The chain carries TRBV18 and TRBJ1-1; D unresolved. Germline V gives CDR1 KGHSH, CDR2 LQKENI. The V end was cut by 3 bases, the J end by 6 bases, with 8 bases between. The CDR3 consists of 12 residues. The CDR3 loop is CASSPYGAEAFF. The DNA for the CDR3 is TGTGCCAGCTCACCGTACGGGGCTGAAGCTTTCTTT.

The V gene is TRBV7-6, the J gene TRBJ2-7; TRBD2 agrees at 10 bases. From germline, CDR1 is SGHVS and CDR2 FNYEAQ. The junction had 7 bases not matched to a gene; V was cut back by 2 bases and J by 6 bases. This CDR3 has 15 residues. CDR3 nucleotide sequence: TGTGCCAGCAGCTTAACGGTAGCGGGAGGAGTCGAGCAGTACTTC. Its protein is CASSLTVAGGVEQYF.

The chain employs TRBV6-5 and TRBJ2-7, with a weak D call TRBD1 (6 bases). CDR1 MNHEY and CDR2 SVGAGI come from the germline V gene. V was pared by 6 bases and J by 6 bases, with 15 bases between. This CDR3 comprises 13 residues. CDR3 DNA: TGTGCCAGCAGCTCAGGGGTTTCGGGCGAGCAGTACGTC. This gives the protein CASSSGVSGEQYV.

The chain carries TRBV11-2 and TRBJ2-7, with D uncertain. V was cut by 5 bases and J by 3 bases, with 17 bases left in between. This CDR3 has 15 residues. Germline values: CDR1 SGHAT, CDR2 FQNNGV. In DNA form, the CDR3 reads TGTGCCAGCAGCCCCCGGTCCCGTCACAGCTACGAGCAGTACTTC. Translated: CASSPRSRHSYEQYF.

The chain employs TRBV30 and TRBJ1-5; D gene ambiguous. Germline values: CDR1 GTSNPN, CDR2 SVGIG (reference sequence). This CDR3 is built from 13 residues. V was cut by 2 bases and J by 5 bases, with 10 bases left in between. The CDR3 DNA reads TGTGCCTGGAGTTTGACATATGATCAGCCCCAGCATTTT. Translating gives CAWSLTYDQPQHF.

This clone was observed a single time. This rearrangement joins TRBV2 to TRBJ2-1; D remains unclear. The germline V gene has CDR1 SNHLY and CDR2 FYNNEI. The CDR3 consists of 13 residues. Trimming pared 7 bases from V and 9 bases from J, leaving 16 bases between. In DNA, the CDR3 is TGTGCCAGCACACCATTTAGGTTGGGTGAGCAGTTCTTC. Translating gives CASTPFRLGEQFF.

This clone appeared a single time. This rearrangement joins TRBV4-1 to TRBJ1-2; D unclear. Germline V lookup: CDR1 MGHRA, CDR2 YSYEKL. The CDR3 contains 15 residues. Trimming took 4 bases from V and 0 from J, leaving 12 bases between them. The CDR3 nucleotides read TGCGCCAGCAGCCTTCGTTCATCCGCTAACTATGGCTACACCTTC. This sequence encodes CASSLRSSANYGYTF.

V is TRBV7-9 and J is TRBJ1-2; a possible D gene is TRBD1 (5 bases). The CDR3 runs 13 residues. V shed 2 bases and J shed 8 bases, with 12 bases lying between them. Germline V gives CDR1 SEHNR, CDR2 FQNEAQ (reference sequence). CDR3 region: CASSLPGRPGYTF. The DNA of the CDR3 is TGTGCCAGCAGCTTACCAGGGCGGCCGGGCTACACCTTC. Using reference TRBV7-9 and TRBJ1-2 for the parts outside the CDR3, the full variable domain is DTGVSQNPRHKITKRGQNVTFRCDPISEHNRLYWYRQTLGQGPEFLTYFQNEAQLEKSRLLSDRFSAERPKGSFSTLEIQRTEQGDSAMYLCASSLPGRPGYTFGSGTRLTVV.

J is TRBJ1-5 and V is TRBV11-2; D is undetermined. Trimming took off 3 bases at V and 1 base at J, with 10 bases between the two ends. Germline V gene sequence: CDR1 SGHAT, CDR2 FQNNGV. The CDR3 length is 15 residues. The CDR3 DNA reads TGTGCCAGCAGCTTGGGTCCGTGGAGCAATCAGCCCCAGCATTTT. It translates to CASSLGPWSNQPQHF.

V and J are TRBV4-1 and TRBJ1-1; D not resolved. The germline gives CDR1 MGHRA, CDR2 YSYEKL. This CDR3 has 12 amino acids. The germline V and J ends were trimmed by 0 bases and 4 bases, with 3 bases remaining between them. The CDR3 nucleotides are TGCGCCAGCAGCCAAGACGGCACTGAAGCTTTCTTT. Translating gives CASSQDGTEAFF.

This clone was observed a handful of times. The same CDR3 is also encoded by other DNA sequences in this sample. This chain uses TRBV18 with TRBJ2-3; D may be TRBD2 (5 bases). Per germline, CDR1 KGHSH and CDR2 LQKENI. The CDR3 extends over 15 amino acids. Trimming pared 3 bases from V and 2 bases from J, leaving 12 bases between. DNA for the CDR3: TGTGCCAGCTCACCGGGAGCTGGGGACACAGATACGCAGTATTTT. This sequence encodes CASSPGAGDTDTQYF. Variable domain in full (rest from reference TRBV18 and TRBJ2-3): NAGVMQNPRHLVRRRGQEARLRCSPMKGHSHVYWYRQLPEEGLKFMVYLQKENIIDESGMPKERFSAEFPKEGPSILRIQQVVRGDSAAYFCASSPGAGDTDTQYFGPGTRLTVL.

The chain couples TRBV7-2 to TRBJ2-1, with 9 bases aligning to TRBD2. Germline lookup yields CDR1 SGHTA and CDR2 FQGNSA. The CDR3 length is 14 residues. V lost 1 base, J lost 9 bases, and 4 bases stayed unmatched. The CDR3 DNA is TGTGCCAGCAGCTTAGGCGGGGGGGCCGGTGAGCAGTTCTTC. Its translation is CASSLGGGAGEQFF.

The chain recombines TRBV9 with TRBJ2-7; 10 bases are a match to TRBD1. Germline-derived CDR1 and CDR2 are SGDLS and YYNGEE. The CDR3 consists of 14 residues. J lost 5 bases, V lost 3 bases, and 5 bases had no gene match. CDR3 protein: CASSDRDRGNEQYF. CDR3 DNA: TGTGCCAGCAGCGACCGGGACAGGGGTAACGAGCAGTACTTC.

The gene calls are TRBV2 and TRBJ1-4; D not resolved. The germline gives CDR1 SNHLY, CDR2 FYNNEI. V lost 5 bases to trimming and J lost 0 bases, with 10 bases between them. There are 15 residues in the CDR3. In DNA, the CDR3 is TGTGCCAGCAGTTGGGAGGGCTCAACTAATGAAAAACTGTTTTTT. Translating gives CASSWEGSTNEKLFF.

The genes are TRBV11-2 and TRBJ1-4; D gene ambiguous. The V end lost 4 bases, the J end lost 8 bases, and 8 bases lay between the germline ends. The CDR3 contains 12 residues. The germline V gene encodes CDR1 SGHAT and CDR2 FQNNGV. The CDR3 sequence is CASSSTGEKLFF. In DNA, the CDR3 is TGTGCCAGCAGCTCAACGGGGGAAAAACTGTTTTTT.

The rearrangement joins TRBV5-1 to TRBJ1-3; D may be TRBD1 (5 bases). The CDR3 loop spans 15 amino acids. Trimming shortened V by 0 bases and J by 0 bases, and 7 bases separated the two germline ends. Looked up from germline, CDR1 is SGHRS and CDR2 is YFSETQ. The CDR3 region is CASSLARDSGNTIYF. CDR3 nucleotides: TGCGCCAGCAGCTTGGCCAGGGACTCTGGAAACACCATATATTTT.

The chain has TRBV10-1 and TRBJ2-3; TRBD2 agrees at 7 bases. This CDR3 has 15 residues. CDR1 WNHNN and CDR2 SYGVQD come from the germline V gene (reference sequence). V shed 4 bases and J 3 bases; nucleotides not matched to a gene: 7. CDR3 protein: CASSVRRELTDTQYF. The CDR3 nucleotides read TGCGCCAGCAGTGTAAGGCGGGAGTTGACAGATACGCAGTATTTT.

The genes are TRBV9 and TRBJ1-2, with D maybe TRBD1 (5 bases). V was clipped by 0 bases and J by 7 bases, with 16 bases between them. From germline, CDR1 is SGDLS and CDR2 YYNGEE. The CDR3 is made up of 15 amino acids. CDR3 DNA: TGTGCCAGCAGCGTAGCTATGGGGGTCGGGGGTGGCTACACCTTC. Protein: CASSVAMGVGGGYTF.

In regard to this clone: This sample also contains other DNA sequences that code for the same CDR3. The V call is TRBV30, the J call TRBJ1-1; TRBD1 might be the D (6 bases). V was pared by 3 bases and J by 1 base, with 6 bases between. The germline gives CDR1 GTSNPN, CDR2 SVGIG (reference sequence). This CDR3 is built from 12 residues. CDR3 sequence reads: CAWRTGNTEAFF. The CDR3 DNA follows: TGTGCCTGGAGGACAGGGAACACTGAAGCTTTCTTT. The full variable domain, in which reference TRBV30 and TRBJ1-1 provide the parts outside the CDR3, is SQTIHQWPATLVQPVGSPLSLECTVEGTSNPNLYWYRQAAGRGLQLLFYSVGIGQISSEVPQNLSASRPQDRQFILSSKKLLLSDSGFYLCAWRTGNTEAFFGQGTRLTVV.

The chain uses TRBV2 and TRBJ1-5; weak D call: TRBD1 (5 bases). CDR3 length equals 14 residues. V was trimmed by 8 bases and J by 2 bases, leaving 13 bases between them. The germline gives CDR1 SNHLY, CDR2 FYNNEI. CDR3 loop: CASQLGGGNQPQHF. In nucleotides, the CDR3 is TGTGCCAGCCAATTGGGGGGGGGCAATCAGCCCCAGCATTTT.